This T cell receptor (beta chain) was sequenced during a study of cytomegalovirus exposure and HLA in healthy donors. Overall study results and limits: Reports indicated that the classifier achieved high specificity and sensitivity in diagnosing cytomegalovirus status.

The data were produced by immunoSEQ multiplex PCR, yet TCRdb's version contains in-frame clones alone and is incomplete. The data show around 140,000 clones, with roughly 89% seen just once and 0.95% to 1.5% held by the top ten. Germline V gene lookup returns CDR1 MGHRA and CDR2 YSYEKL. V was trimmed by 0 bases and J by 5 bases, leaving 16 bases between them. The CDR3 totals 16 residues. As to this clone: Antigen specificity is unknown.

The chain combines TRBV4-1 with TRBJ2-5; D gene uncertain. This receptor was identified in a woman younger than 35 in good health and CMV-seronegative. Specimen: PBMCs. This chain's CDR3 is CASSQESTLLRETQYF. The CDR3 coding sequence is TGCGCCAGCAGCCAAGAATCCACCCTCTTGCGGGAGACCCAGTACTTC.